This T cell receptor (beta chain) was sequenced for a study of response to subunit inactivated influenza vaccine. Study-level findings and limits: It was the authors' suggestion that each seasonal influenza vaccination recruits few new T cells.

Per the germline V gene, CDR1 is MNHEY and CDR2 is SVGEGT. CDR3 length: 14 residues. V was trimmed by 5 bases and J by 3 bases, leaving 14 bases between them. As to this clonotype: Its target is unknown.

TCRdb recomputed calls from the RT-PCR reads with MiXCR, one row per CDR3 protein. The table lists hundreds of thousands of distinct CDR3 sequences, 15% to 19% of them singletons, with 11% in the top ten. The chain links TRBV6-2 or TRBV6-3 to TRBJ2-7, with D possibly matching TRBD2 (5 bases). The TCR originated in a man in his fifties or sixties who received an inactivated influenza vaccine. The source material was PBMCs from blood, sampled less than 13 days after vaccination. CDR3: CASSRTSLFYEQYF. The CDR3 nucleotides read TGTGCCAGCAGTCGGACTTCTCTCTTCTACGAGCAGTACTTC.